The 3 T cell receptor beta chains below all came from one sample that was sequenced in a study of blood T cell repertoires in COVID-19. TCRdb's copy holds only in-frame clones and misses some; the assay was immunoSEQ multiplex PCR. The sample includes tens of thousands of clones, more than 75% of them seen just once. The sample was peripheral blood. The source is a woman older than 75 with active or convalescent COVID-19.

CDR3 in DNA: TGTGCCAGCAGCTTAGCGTCAGTTTCTGGCTACACCTTC. This translates into CASSLASVSGYTF. The chain has TRBV11-2 and TRBJ1-2; D gene ambiguous. CDR3 size: 13 residues. CDR1 and CDR2 (germline): SGHAT, FQNNGV. The V gene lost 1 base and the J gene lost 7 bases, with 10 bases spanning the gap.

This chain joins TRBV3-1 (or the pseudogene TRBV3-2) and TRBJ2-5; TRBD2 matches at 8 bases. Germline loops: CDR1 LGHDT, CDR2 YNNKEL (reference sequence). With V trimmed by 5 bases and J by 5 bases, 4 bases remained unmatched. The CDR3 is 13 amino acids. The CDR3 DNA reads TGTGCCAGCAGCTTTAGCGGGGAGGAGACCCAGTACTTC. As protein: CASSFSGEETQYF.

The chain has TRBV28 and TRBJ2-2; 7 nucleotides align to TRBD2. The V segment lost 5 bases and the J segment 5 bases; nucleotides outside the gene matches: 11. The germline CDR1 and CDR2 sequences are MDHEN and SYDVKM. CDR3 length equals 16 residues. The CDR3 nucleotides read TGTGCCAGCAGTCCTCCGGGGGGAAGTAGTACCGGGGAGCTGTTTTTT. Its protein product is CASSPPGGSSTGELFF.